Shown below are 9 T cell receptor beta chains from a single sample sequenced in a study of spatial heterogeneity in lung cancer. Each CDR3 protein is one row after TCRdb ran MiXCR on the 5' RACE reads. The data contain roughly 7,000 distinct CDR3 sequences, around an eighth of them singletons. These receptors' targets are unknown. Time point noted: sample taken at primary tumor resection. General study findings and limits: Higher tumor mutation counts went along with higher counts of expanded intratumoral alpha and beta TCRs.

Here the sequenced sample was lung tumor tissue, taken at surgery. These receptors all stem from a male donor with early-stage non-small cell lung cancer.

This clonotype was seen ten or more times. The chain joins TRBV27 to TRBJ1-5; D is undetermined. This CDR3 has 14 residues. V dropped 5 bases and J dropped 0 bases, with 8 bases sitting between them. The germline V gene encodes CDR1 MNHEY and CDR2 SMNVEV (reference sequence). The CDR3 here is CASSHRDSNQPQHF. The DNA of the CDR3 is TGTGCCAGCAGTCACCGGGATAGCAATCAGCCCCAGCATTTT.

V gene TRBV27 combines with J gene TRBJ1-5; D might be TRBD1 (6 bases). The CDR3 is 15 residues long. In germline, CDR1 is MNHEY, CDR2 SMNVEV (reference sequence). V lost 2 bases and J lost 2, with 10 bases in between. The CDR3 sequence: CASSLQGLGNQPQHF. The CDR3 DNA follows: TGTGCCAGCAGTTTACAGGGGCTAGGCAATCAGCCCCAGCATTTT.

The genes are TRBV29-1 and TRBJ2-3; D may correspond to TRBD1 or TRBD2 (6 bases each). The germline gives CDR1 SQVTM, CDR2 ANQGSEA. The CDR3 is made up of 15 amino acids. V shed 6 bases and J shed 1 base, with 17 bases lying between them. CDR3 residues: CSVAGGGRGTDTQYF. The CDR3, as DNA: TGCAGCGTCGCTGGAGGGGGAAGGGGCACAGATACGCAGTATTTT.

This clonotype came up many times. This chain uses TRBV2 with TRBJ1-2; TRBD1 matches 8 bases. The CDR3 length is 13 residues. In germline, CDR1 is SNHLY, CDR2 FYNNEI. The junction had 2 bases not matched to a gene; V was cut back by 6 bases and J by 2 bases. CDR3 in DNA: TGTGCCAGCAGCGGACAGGGCAACTATGGCTACACCTTC. Translating it yields CASSGQGNYGYTF.

This clonotype is medium-sized in the sample. V usage is TRBV19 and J usage is TRBJ1-4, with a tentative D call TRBD1 (5 bases). Germline V gene data show CDR1 as LNHDA and CDR2 as SQIVND (reference sequence). The CDR3 is made up of 14 amino acids. Trimming removed 9 bases at V and 7 bases at J, with 18 bases between. CDR3 bases: TGTGCCAGCCTAGACAGCCTGGCCTCTGAAAAACTGTTTTTT. This codes for CASLDSLASEKLFF.

This clonotype was counted ten times or more. The gene calls are TRBV4-1 and TRBJ1-1; D uncertain. There are 15 residues in the CDR3. Deletions cut 0 bases from V and 9 bases from J, with 17 bases between. The germline gives CDR1 MGHRA, CDR2 YSYEKL. The CDR3 is CASSQDVAGRIKAFF. CDR3 DNA: TGCGCCAGCAGCCAAGACGTCGCCGGGCGGATAAAAGCTTTCTTT.

This clonotype was recorded at least ten times. The chain uses TRBV4-1 and TRBJ1-1; D unresolved. The CDR3 loop spans 16 amino acids. Trimming stripped 4 bases from V and 1 base from J, with 16 bases between. Germline CDR1 is MGHRA and CDR2 is YSYEKL. CDR3 loop: CASSPSLGWANTEAFF. DNA of the CDR3: TGCGCCAGCAGCCCAAGCCTGGGCTGGGCGAACACTGAAGCTTTCTTT.

By share, this clonotype ranks as medium-sized. The gene calls are TRBV20-1 and TRBJ1-3; D is undetermined. The V gene lost 6 bases and the J gene lost 0 bases, with 12 bases spanning the gap. Per the germline V gene, CDR1 is DFQATT and CDR2 is SNEGSKA (reference sequence). This CDR3 has 14 amino acids. CDR3 residues: CSATGPNSGNTIYF. The CDR3 DNA follows: TGCAGTGCAACCGGCCCGAACTCTGGAAACACCATATATTTT.

This clonotype is medium-sized (0.01 to 0.1%) by share. The gene calls are TRBV7-9 and TRBJ2-1; no firm D call. With 2 bases removed from V and 4 bases from J, the gap between germline ends came to 12 bases. The germline V gene has CDR1 SEHNR and CDR2 FQNEAQ (reference sequence). The CDR3 covers 15 residues. The chain's CDR3 is CASSLLGSRYNEQFF. The CDR3 nucleotides are TGTGCCAGCAGCTTATTGGGCAGTAGATACAATGAGCAGTTCTTC.